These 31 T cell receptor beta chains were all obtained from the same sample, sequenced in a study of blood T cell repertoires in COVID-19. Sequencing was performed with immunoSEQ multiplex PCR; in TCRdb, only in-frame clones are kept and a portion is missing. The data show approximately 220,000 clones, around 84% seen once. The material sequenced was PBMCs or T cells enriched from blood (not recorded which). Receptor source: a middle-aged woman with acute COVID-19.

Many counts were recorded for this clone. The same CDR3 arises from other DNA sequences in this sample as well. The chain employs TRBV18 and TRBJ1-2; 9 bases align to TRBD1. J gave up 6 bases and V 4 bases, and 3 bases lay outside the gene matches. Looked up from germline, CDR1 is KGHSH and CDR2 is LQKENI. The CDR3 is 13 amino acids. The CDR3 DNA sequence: TGTGCCAGCTCACTGGGACAGGGTAATGGCTACACCTTC. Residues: CASSLGQGNGYTF.

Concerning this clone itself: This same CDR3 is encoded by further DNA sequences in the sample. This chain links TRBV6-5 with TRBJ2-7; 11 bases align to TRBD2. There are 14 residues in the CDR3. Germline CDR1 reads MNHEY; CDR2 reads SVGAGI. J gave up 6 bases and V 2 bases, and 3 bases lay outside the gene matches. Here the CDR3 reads CASSYGTSGGEQYF. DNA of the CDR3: TGTGCCAGCAGTTACGGTACTAGCGGGGGCGAGCAGTACTTC.

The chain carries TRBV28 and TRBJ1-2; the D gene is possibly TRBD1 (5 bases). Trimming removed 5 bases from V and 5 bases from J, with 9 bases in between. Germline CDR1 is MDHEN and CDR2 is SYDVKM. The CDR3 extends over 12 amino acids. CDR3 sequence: CASSTDIYGYTF. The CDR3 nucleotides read TGTGCCAGCAGTACGGACATTTATGGCTACACCTTC.

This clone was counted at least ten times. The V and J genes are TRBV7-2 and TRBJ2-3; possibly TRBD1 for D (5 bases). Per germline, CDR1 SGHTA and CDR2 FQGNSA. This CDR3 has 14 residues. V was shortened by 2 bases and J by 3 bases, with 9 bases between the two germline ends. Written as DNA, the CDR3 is TGTGCCAGCAGCTTAAGTCAGGGAACAGATACGCAGTATTTT. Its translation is CASSLSQGTDTQYF.

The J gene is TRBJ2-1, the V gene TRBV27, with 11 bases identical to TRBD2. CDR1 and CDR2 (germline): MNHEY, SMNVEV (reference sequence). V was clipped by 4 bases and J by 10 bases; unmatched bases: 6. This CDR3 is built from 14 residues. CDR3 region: CASSSLAGGTEQFF. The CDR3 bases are TGTGCCAGCAGTTCGTTAGCGGGGGGGACCGAGCAGTTCTTC.

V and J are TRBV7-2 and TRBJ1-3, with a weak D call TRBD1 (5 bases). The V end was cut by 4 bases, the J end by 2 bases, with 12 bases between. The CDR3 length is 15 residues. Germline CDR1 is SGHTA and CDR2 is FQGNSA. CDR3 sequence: CASSYSRVPGNTIYF. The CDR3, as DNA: TGTGCCAGCAGCTACAGCAGGGTCCCTGGAAACACCATATATTTT. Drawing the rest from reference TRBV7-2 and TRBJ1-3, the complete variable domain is GAGVSQSPSNKVTEKGKDVELRCDPISGHTALYWYRQSLGQGLEFLIYFQGNSAPDKSGLPSDRFSAERTGGSVSTLTIQRTQQEDSAVYLCASSYSRVPGNTIYFGEGSWLTVV.

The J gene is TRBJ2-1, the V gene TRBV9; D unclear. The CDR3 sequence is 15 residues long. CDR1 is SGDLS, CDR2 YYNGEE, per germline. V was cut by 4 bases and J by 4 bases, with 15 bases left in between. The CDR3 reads CASSSTAALYNEQFF. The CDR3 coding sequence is TGTGCCAGCAGCTCCACAGCCGCCCTATACAATGAGCAGTTCTTC.

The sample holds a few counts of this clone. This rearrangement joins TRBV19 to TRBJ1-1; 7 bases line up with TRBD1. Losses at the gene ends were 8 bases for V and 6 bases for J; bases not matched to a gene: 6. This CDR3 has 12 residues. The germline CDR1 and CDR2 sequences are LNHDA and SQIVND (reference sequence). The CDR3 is CASLTGWAEAFF. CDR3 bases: TGTGCCAGTCTGACAGGGTGGGCTGAAGCTTTCTTT.

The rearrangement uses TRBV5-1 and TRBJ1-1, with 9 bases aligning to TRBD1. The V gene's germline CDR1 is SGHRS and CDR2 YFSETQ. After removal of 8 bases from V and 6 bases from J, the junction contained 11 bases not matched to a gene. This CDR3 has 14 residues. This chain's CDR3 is CASRTGGRLAEAFF. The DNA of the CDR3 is TGCGCCAGTAGAACAGGGGGCCGTTTGGCTGAAGCTTTCTTT.

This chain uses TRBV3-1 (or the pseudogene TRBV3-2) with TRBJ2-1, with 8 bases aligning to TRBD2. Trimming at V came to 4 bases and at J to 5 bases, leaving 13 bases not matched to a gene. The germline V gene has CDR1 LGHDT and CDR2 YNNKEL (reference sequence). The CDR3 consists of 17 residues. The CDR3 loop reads CASSRRRAGGFDNEQFF. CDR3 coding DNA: TGTGCCAGCAGCCGCCGTCGCGCGGGGGGCTTTGACAATGAGCAGTTCTTC.

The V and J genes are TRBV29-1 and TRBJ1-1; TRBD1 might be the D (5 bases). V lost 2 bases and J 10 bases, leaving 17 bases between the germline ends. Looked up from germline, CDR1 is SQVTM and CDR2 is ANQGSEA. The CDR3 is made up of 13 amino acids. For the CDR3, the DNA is TGCAGCGTTGAACCGGTCAGGGATTTCGGAGCTTTCTTT. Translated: CSVEPVRDFGAFF.

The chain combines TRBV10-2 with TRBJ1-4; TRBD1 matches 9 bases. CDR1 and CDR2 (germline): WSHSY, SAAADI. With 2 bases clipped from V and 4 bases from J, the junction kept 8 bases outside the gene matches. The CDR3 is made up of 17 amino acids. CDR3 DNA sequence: TGCGCCAGCAGTGAGCCCCGGACAGGGGCGGGTAATGAAAAACTGTTTTTT. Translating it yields CASSEPRTGAGNEKLFF.

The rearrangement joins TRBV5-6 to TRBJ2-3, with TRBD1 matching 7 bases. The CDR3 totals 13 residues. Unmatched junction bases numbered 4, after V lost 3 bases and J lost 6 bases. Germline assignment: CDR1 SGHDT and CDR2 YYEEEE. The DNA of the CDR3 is TGTGCCAGCAGCTCAGTGACAGGGGATACGCAGTATTTT. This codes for CASSSVTGDTQYF.

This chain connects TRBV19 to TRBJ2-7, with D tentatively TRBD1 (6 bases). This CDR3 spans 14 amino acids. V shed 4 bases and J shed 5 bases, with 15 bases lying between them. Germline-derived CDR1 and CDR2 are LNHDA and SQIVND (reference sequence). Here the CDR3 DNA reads TGTGCCAGTAGTACGGTACAGGGTCGCCACGAGCAGTACTTC. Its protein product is CASSTVQGRHEQYF.

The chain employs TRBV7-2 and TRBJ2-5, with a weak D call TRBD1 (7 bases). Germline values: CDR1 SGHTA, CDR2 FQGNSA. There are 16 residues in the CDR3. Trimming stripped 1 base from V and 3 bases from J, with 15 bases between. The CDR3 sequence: CASSLERAGQKETQYF. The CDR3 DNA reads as TGTGCCAGCAGCTTAGAAAGGGCGGGACAGAAAGAGACCCAGTACTTC. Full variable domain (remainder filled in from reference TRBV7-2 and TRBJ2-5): GAGVSQSPSNKVTEKGKDVELRCDPISGHTALYWYRQSLGQGLEFLIYFQGNSAPDKSGLPSDRFSAERTGGSVSTLTIQRTQQEDSAVYLCASSLERAGQKETQYFGPGTRLLVL.

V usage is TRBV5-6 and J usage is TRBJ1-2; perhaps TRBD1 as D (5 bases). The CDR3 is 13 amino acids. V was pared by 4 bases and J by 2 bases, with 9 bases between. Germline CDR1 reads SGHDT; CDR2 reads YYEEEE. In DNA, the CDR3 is TGTGCCAGCAGCGCCACAGGAAACTATGGCTACACCTTC. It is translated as CASSATGNYGYTF.

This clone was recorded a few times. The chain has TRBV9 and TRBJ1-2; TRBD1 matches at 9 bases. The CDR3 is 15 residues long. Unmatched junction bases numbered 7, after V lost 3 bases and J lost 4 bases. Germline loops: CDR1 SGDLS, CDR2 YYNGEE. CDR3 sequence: CASSAGDRVTYGYTF. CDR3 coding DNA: TGTGCCAGCAGCGCGGGGGACAGGGTTACCTATGGCTACACCTTC.

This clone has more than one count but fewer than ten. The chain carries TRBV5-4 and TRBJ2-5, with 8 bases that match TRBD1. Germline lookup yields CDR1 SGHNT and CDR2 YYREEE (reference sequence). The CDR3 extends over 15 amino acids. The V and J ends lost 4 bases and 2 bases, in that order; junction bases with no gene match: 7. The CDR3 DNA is TGTGCCAGCAGCGCGTCACAGGGGGAACAAGAGACCCAGTACTTC. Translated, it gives CASSASQGEQETQYF.

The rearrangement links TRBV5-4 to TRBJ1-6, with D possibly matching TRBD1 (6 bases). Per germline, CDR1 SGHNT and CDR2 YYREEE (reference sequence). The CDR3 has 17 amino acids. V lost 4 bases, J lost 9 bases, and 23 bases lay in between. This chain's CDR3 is CASSTSRDKMSGSPLHF. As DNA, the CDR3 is TGTGCCAGCAGCACGTCCCGGGACAAAATGTCGGGTTCACCCCTCCACTTT.

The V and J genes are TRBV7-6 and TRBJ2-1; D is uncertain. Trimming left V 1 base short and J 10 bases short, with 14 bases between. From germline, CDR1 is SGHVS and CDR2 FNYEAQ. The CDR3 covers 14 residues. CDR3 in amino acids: CASSLVNGITEQFF. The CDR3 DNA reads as TGTGCCAGCAGCTTAGTCAATGGTATAACAGAGCAGTTCTTC.

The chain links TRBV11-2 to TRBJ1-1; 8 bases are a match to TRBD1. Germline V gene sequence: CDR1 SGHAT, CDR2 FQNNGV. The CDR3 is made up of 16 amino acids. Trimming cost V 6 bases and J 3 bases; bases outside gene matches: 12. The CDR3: CASRPGGRSLDTEAFF. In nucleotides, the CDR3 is TGTGCCAGCAGACCAGGGGGCCGGAGTTTGGACACTGAAGCTTTCTTT.

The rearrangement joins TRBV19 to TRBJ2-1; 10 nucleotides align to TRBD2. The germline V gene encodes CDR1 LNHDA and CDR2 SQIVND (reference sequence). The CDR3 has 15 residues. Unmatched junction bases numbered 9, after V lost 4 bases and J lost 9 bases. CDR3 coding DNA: TGTGCCAGTAGTACAGTAGCGGGAGGCCAAGTTGAGCAGTTCTTC. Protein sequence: CASSTVAGGQVEQFF.

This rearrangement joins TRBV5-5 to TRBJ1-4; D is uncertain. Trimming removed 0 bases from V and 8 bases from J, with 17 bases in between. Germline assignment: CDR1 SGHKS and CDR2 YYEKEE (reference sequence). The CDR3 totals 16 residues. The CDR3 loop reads CASSLGALVSGEKLFF. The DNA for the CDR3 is TGTGCCAGCAGCTTGGGGGCCCTTGTGAGCGGCGAAAAACTGTTTTTT.

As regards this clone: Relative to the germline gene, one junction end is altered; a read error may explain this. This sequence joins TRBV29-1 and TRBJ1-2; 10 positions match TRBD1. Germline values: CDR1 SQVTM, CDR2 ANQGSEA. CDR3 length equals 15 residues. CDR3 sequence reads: CSAETAGTGESGYTF. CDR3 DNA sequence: TGCAGCGCTGAAACGGCTGGGACAGGGGAATCCGGCTACACCTTC.

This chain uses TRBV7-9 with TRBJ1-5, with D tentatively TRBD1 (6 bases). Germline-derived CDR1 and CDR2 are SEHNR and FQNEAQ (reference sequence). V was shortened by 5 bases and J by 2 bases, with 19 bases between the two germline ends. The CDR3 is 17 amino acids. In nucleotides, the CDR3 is TGTGCCAGCAGCCTAGGGGACACACAGGCGGGCAATCAGCCCCAGCATTTT. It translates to CASSLGDTQAGNQPQHF.

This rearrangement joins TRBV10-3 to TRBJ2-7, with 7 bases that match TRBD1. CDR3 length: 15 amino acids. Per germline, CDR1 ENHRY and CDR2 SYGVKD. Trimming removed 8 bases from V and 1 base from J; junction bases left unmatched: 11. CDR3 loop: CAISGTDEFSYEQYF. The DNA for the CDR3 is TGTGCCATCTCAGGGACAGATGAATTTTCCTACGAGCAGTACTTC.

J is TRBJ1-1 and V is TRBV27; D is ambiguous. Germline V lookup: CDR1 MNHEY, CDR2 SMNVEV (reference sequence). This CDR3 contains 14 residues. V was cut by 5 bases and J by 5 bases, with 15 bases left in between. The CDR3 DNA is TGTGCCAGCAGTCCAAACGGGAGGGAAACTGAAGCTTTCTTT. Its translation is CASSPNGRETEAFF.

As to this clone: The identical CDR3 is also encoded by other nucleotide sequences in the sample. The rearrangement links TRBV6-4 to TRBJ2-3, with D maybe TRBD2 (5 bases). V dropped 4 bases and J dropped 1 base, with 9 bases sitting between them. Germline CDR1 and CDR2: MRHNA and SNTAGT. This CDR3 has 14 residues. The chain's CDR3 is CASSVAGGTDTQYF. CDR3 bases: TGTGCCAGCAGTGTGGCGGGTGGCACAGATACGCAGTATTTT.

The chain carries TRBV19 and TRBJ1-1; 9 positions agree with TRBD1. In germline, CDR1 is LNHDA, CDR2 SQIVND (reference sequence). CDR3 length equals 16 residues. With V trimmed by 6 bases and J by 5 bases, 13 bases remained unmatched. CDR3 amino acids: CASRERTGGAGTEAFF. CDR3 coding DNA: TGTGCCAGTAGGGAAAGAACAGGGGGCGCGGGAACTGAAGCTTTCTTT.

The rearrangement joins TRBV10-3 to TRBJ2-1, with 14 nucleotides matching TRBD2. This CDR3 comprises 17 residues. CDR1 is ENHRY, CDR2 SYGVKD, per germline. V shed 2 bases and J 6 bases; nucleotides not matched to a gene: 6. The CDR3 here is CAISEPGTSGRFNEQFF. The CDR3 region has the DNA TGTGCCATCAGTGAGCCGGGGACTAGCGGGAGATTCAATGAGCAGTTCTTC.

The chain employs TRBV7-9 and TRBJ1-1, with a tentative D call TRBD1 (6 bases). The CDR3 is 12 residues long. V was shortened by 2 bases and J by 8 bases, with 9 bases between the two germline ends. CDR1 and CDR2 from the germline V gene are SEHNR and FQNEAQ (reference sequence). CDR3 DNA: TGTGCCAGCAGCTTATCAGGGACAGAAGCTTTCTTT. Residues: CASSLSGTEAFF. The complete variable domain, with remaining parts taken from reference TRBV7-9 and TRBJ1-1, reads DTGVSQNPRHKITKRGQNVTFRCDPISEHNRLYWYRQTLGQGPEFLTYFQNEAQLEKSRLLSDRFSAERPKGSFSTLEIQRTEQGDSAMYLCASSLSGTEAFFGQGTRLTVV.